The 22 T cell receptor beta chains listed next were all sequenced from one sample in a study of CD8+ T cells in alopecia areata. cDNA reverse transcribed from extracted RNA served as the sequencing template. Method: immunoSEQ multiplex PCR; TCRdb's copy keeps in-frame clones and lacks some. The data show 200,000 to 250,000 clones, with 64% seen just once and around 4.2% held by the top ten. Documented treatment: oral pan-JAK inhibitor, 5-10 mg twice daily. The specimen comprised CD4+ T cells sorted from blood, sampled at week 4, from a patient treated with tofacitinib. Receptors were obtained from a human donor with alopecia areata.

Ten or more counts support this clone. The genes are TRBV5-1 and TRBJ2-6; 11 bases are a match to TRBD1. CDR3 length: 17 residues. Unmatched junction bases numbered 7, after V lost 4 bases and J lost 4 bases. The germline gives CDR1 SGHRS, CDR2 YFSETQ. This chain's CDR3 is CASSTGQGAAGANVLTF. CDR3 coding DNA: TGCGCCAGCAGCACCGGACAGGGGGCTGCAGGGGCCAACGTCCTGACTTTC.

This chain uses TRBV29-1 with TRBJ2-1, with TRBD1 matching over 8 bases. Germline V gene sequence: CDR1 SQVTM, CDR2 ANQGSEA. The CDR3 has 14 residues. Trimming at V came to 7 bases and at J to 5 bases, leaving 10 bases not matched to a gene. CDR3 region: CSARGPEWDNEQFF. CDR3 in DNA: TGCAGCGCCAGGGGGCCGGAGTGGGACAATGAGCAGTTCTTC.

V and J are TRBV7-9 and TRBJ2-3; D uncertain. V was trimmed by 5 bases and J by 5 bases, leaving 8 bases between them. Germline V gene lookup returns CDR1 SEHNR and CDR2 FQNEAQ (reference sequence). The CDR3 is 12 amino acids. CDR3 coding DNA: TGTGCCAGCAGCGCCTGGGGAGATACGCAGTATTTT. It yields the protein CASSAWGDTQYF.

This clone showed up just a few times. The V and J genes are TRBV6-5 and TRBJ2-5; TRBD2 aligns across 15 bases. Germline V gene lookup returns CDR1 MNHEY and CDR2 SVGAGI. The CDR3 runs to 14 residues. V was pared by 6 bases and J by 4 bases, with 0 bases of the junction left unmatched. The CDR3 DNA sequence: TGTGCCAGCAGGGGACTAGCGGGGGGAGAGACCCAGTACTTC. It encodes CASRGLAGGETQYF.

The V gene is TRBV7-2, the J gene TRBJ2-3, with D uncertain. Trimming left V 5 bases short and J 0 bases short, with 9 bases between. Germline loops: CDR1 SGHTA, CDR2 FQGNSA. CDR3 length: 14 residues. For the CDR3, the DNA is TGTGCCAGCAGCCTCATGGCTAGCACAGATACGCAGTATTTT. Its protein product is CASSLMASTDTQYF.

This clone was detected a few times. The gene calls are TRBV10-3 and TRBJ2-6, with TRBD1 matching over 10 bases. The length of the CDR3 is 17 residues. In germline, CDR1 is ENHRY, CDR2 SYGVKD. The trim removed 3 bases at V and 2 bases at J, leaving 4 bases unmatched. DNA of the CDR3: TGTGCCATCAGTGAATCGACAGGGGGCCCTGGGGCCAACGTCCTGACTTTC. This sequence encodes CAISESTGGPGANVLTF.

The genes are TRBV9 and TRBJ1-2; tentatively, D is TRBD1 (5 bases). Deletions cut 3 bases from V and 2 bases from J, with 8 bases between. CDR3 size: 13 residues. Germline CDR1 and CDR2: SGDLS and YYNGEE. CDR3 sequence reads: CASSDGHNYGYTF. As DNA, the CDR3 is TGTGCCAGCAGCGACGGACACAACTATGGCTACACCTTC.

V and J are TRBV5-6 and TRBJ1-2; D call uncertain. CDR1 and CDR2 from the germline V gene are SGHDT and YYEEEE. The CDR3 contains 16 residues. Trimming took 3 bases from V and 8 from J, leaving 23 bases between them. The CDR3 DNA reads TGTGCCAGCAGCTCACCGGGAGGTCCAGCGGGCCGGGGCTACACCTTC. Protein sequence: CASSSPGGPAGRGYTF.

This rearrangement joins TRBV6-5 to TRBJ1-2; D gene uncertain. The CDR3 runs 11 residues. Germline lookup yields CDR1 MNHEY and CDR2 SVGAGI. Trimming removed 2 bases at V and 8 bases at J, with 6 bases between. The CDR3 region has the DNA TGTGCCAGCAGTTACCAAGGGGGCTACACCTTC. Translating gives CASSYQGGYTF.

The V call is TRBV2, the J call TRBJ1-2; 10 nucleotides align to TRBD1. The germline V gene has CDR1 SNHLY and CDR2 FYNNEI. After removal of 7 bases from V and 6 bases from J, the junction contained 8 bases not matched to a gene. The CDR3 is made up of 14 amino acids. This chain's CDR3 is CASKISGTGDGYTF. The CDR3 region has the DNA TGTGCCAGCAAAATCTCCGGGACAGGGGATGGCTACACCTTC.

The chain combines TRBV27 with TRBJ2-1; 15 bases are shared with TRBD2. The CDR3 runs to 19 residues. J was trimmed by 3 bases and V by 2 bases; bases with no gene match: 8. The germline V gene has CDR1 MNHEY and CDR2 SMNVEV (reference sequence). Written as DNA, the CDR3 is TGTGCCAGCAGTTTAGCTGGGACTAGCGGGGGGCTGAGCTACAATGAGCAGTTCTTC. This sequence encodes CASSLAGTSGGLSYNEQFF.

This chain connects TRBV7-9 to TRBJ2-3; no definite D call. The ends were cut back, 1 base at V and 1 base at J, with 9 bases in the middle. There are 15 residues in the CDR3. Looked up from germline, CDR1 is SEHNR and CDR2 is FQNEAQ (reference sequence). The CDR3 here is CASSLEVGGTDTQYF. The CDR3 DNA follows: TGTGCCAGCAGCTTAGAAGTCGGCGGCACAGATACGCAGTATTTT.

The chain is built from TRBV4-1 and TRBJ2-7; 16 positions match TRBD2. This CDR3 is built from 19 residues. The trim removed 4 bases at V and 1 base at J, leaving 10 bases unmatched. Germline-derived CDR1 and CDR2 are MGHRA and YSYEKL. CDR3 in DNA: TGCGCCAGCAGCCCACCCGGGACTAGCGGGGGGGCCGCGTCCTACGAGCAGTACTTC. Protein: CASSPPGTSGGAASYEQYF.

This clone was picked up one time. The chain recombines TRBV7-9 with TRBJ2-7, with 11 bases lining up with TRBD1. Trimming at V came to 4 bases and at J to 0 bases, leaving 5 bases not matched to a gene. This CDR3 contains 16 residues. Germline CDR1 reads SEHNR; CDR2 reads FQNEAQ (reference sequence). The DNA for the CDR3 is TGTGCCAGCAGCTCGCTGGGACAGGGGGGCTCCTACGAGCAGTACTTC. It yields the protein CASSSLGQGGSYEQYF.

The chain is built from TRBV7-2 and TRBJ1-6, with 8 positions matching TRBD1. Germline CDR1 reads SGHTA; CDR2 reads FQGNSA. V gave up 5 bases and J gave up 9 bases; unmatched junction bases: 6. The CDR3 runs to 14 residues. The CDR3 spells CASSEDRVVSPLHF. DNA for the CDR3: TGTGCCAGCAGCGAGGACAGGGTAGTTTCACCCCTCCACTTT.

This clone was counted a few times. Other DNA variants within this sample encode the same CDR3. V gene TRBV2 combines with J gene TRBJ2-1, with unresolved D. The germline V gene encodes CDR1 SNHLY and CDR2 FYNNEI. The CDR3 consists of 12 residues. V lost 5 bases and J 2 bases, leaving 4 bases between the germline ends. The CDR3 sequence: CASSYTYNEQFF. In DNA form, the CDR3 reads TGTGCCAGCAGTTACACCTACAATGAGCAGTTCTTC. The full variable domain, with the rest looked up from reference TRBV2 and TRBJ2-1, is EPEVTQTPSHQVTQMGQEVILRCVPISNHLYFYWYRQILGQKVEFLVSFYNNEISEKSEIFDDQFSVERPDGSNFTLKIRSTKLEDSAMYFCASSYTYNEQFFGPGTRLTVL.

The chain links TRBV19 to TRBJ1-3; no clear D. This CDR3 has 15 residues. Germline V gene lookup returns CDR1 LNHDA and CDR2 SQIVND (reference sequence). V lost 5 bases and J 8 bases, leaving 19 bases between the germline ends. CDR3 residues: CASSPLGGLSDTIYF. CDR3 bases: TGTGCCAGTAGTCCCCTCGGCGGTCTCAGTGACACCATATATTTT.

This clone has more than one count but fewer than ten. The genes are TRBV29-1 and TRBJ1-1; tentatively, D is TRBD1 (5 bases). Trimming pared 7 bases from V and 7 bases from J, leaving 22 bases between. This CDR3 contains 14 residues. Per germline, CDR1 SQVTM and CDR2 ANQGSEA. Here the CDR3 reads CSARSGTFGGEAFF. The DNA of the CDR3 is TGCAGCGCTCGATCCGGGACGTTCGGTGGTGAAGCTTTCTTT.

Note on this clone: The junction departs from the called germline gene at one end, perhaps through a read error. The chain joins TRBV7-7 to TRBJ2-5; D call uncertain. This CDR3 has 13 amino acids. Germline V gives CDR1 SSHAT, CDR2 FNYEAQ (reference sequence). The CDR3 spells CASSLSRSETQYF. The DNA of the CDR3 is TGTGCTAGCAGCTTAAGTCGGAGTGAGACCCAGTACTTC.

The CDR3 nucleotides read TGTGCCAGCGGATACAACAATGAGCAGTTCTTC. Amino acid sequence: CASGYNNEQFF. V is TRBV25-1 and J is TRBJ2-1, with unresolved D. Trimming removed 8 bases at V and 5 bases at J, with 7 bases between. The CDR3 length is 11 residues. Germline loops: CDR1 MGHDK, CDR2 SYGVNS.

This clone was observed once. V gene TRBV5-1 combines with J gene TRBJ2-1; D is possibly TRBD1 (5 bases). The CDR3 has 13 residues. Germline loops: CDR1 SGHRS, CDR2 YFSETQ. V lost 5 bases to trimming and J lost 4 bases, with 10 bases between them. The CDR3 loop is CASSLQGYNEQFF. CDR3 bases: TGCGCCAGCAGTCTGCAGGGATACAATGAGCAGTTCTTC.

The chain couples TRBV29-1 to TRBJ2-5; either TRBD1 or TRBD2 may fit D (5 bases each). V gave up 6 bases and J gave up 6 bases, with 20 bases separating them. Germline CDR1 is SQVTM and CDR2 is ANQGSEA. This CDR3 contains 14 residues. The DNA for the CDR3 is TGCAGCGTCGCCCTGACAGAGGGACGACAGACCCAGTACTTC. This translates into CSVALTEGRQTQYF.